The following is a T cell receptor (beta chain) sequence with its context. This entry comes from a study of blood T cell repertoires in COVID-19. The CDR3 is made up of 15 amino acids. Germline assignment: CDR1 MNHEY and CDR2 SVGAGI. The V gene lost 3 bases and the J gene lost 0 bases, with 8 bases spanning the gap. Here immunoSEQ multiplex PCR was the method, and the copy in TCRdb shows in-frame clones only, minus some. The sample has 200,000 to 250,000 clones, roughly 84% seen once; the top ten hold about 7%. Sequencing used PBMCs or T cells enriched from blood (not recorded which). The chain couples TRBV6-5 to TRBJ1-4; tentative D call: TRBD1 (5 bases). The receptor comes from a woman aged 40 to 50 who had recovered from COVID-19. In DNA, the CDR3 is TGTGCCAGCAGTTATACAGGTTCAACTAATGAAAAACTGTTTTTT. Protein sequence: CASSYTGSTNEKLFF.